Sequencing of this T cell receptor (beta chain) was carried out in a study of blood T cell repertoires in COVID-19. Per the original methods: Researchers report that nucleated cell counts were estimated from reference gene primer amplification. Here immunoSEQ multiplex PCR was the method, and the copy in TCRdb shows in-frame clones only, minus some. That table furnishes V, J and clone size, whereas the DNA furnished D and trimming. Of 200,000 to 300,000 clones in the sample, about nine tenths were seen once. In terms of age and location, participants ranged from about 18 to 90 years and lived in about 25 US areas. Sequenced sample: PBMCs or T cells enriched from blood (not recorded which). This TCR was recovered from a woman younger than 35 who had recovered from COVID-19.

The CDR3 loop reads CASSIPGGPQHF. The DNA for the CDR3 is TGTGCCAGTAGTATCCCAGGGGGACCCCAGCATTTT. J is TRBJ1-5 and V is TRBV19; 7 bases agree with TRBD1. This CDR3 region has 12 residues. Germline trimming cut 3 bases from V and 10 bases from J; bases unmatched to any gene: 3. Germline CDR1 LNHDA, CDR2 SQIVND (reference sequence).